This is a list of T cell receptor beta chains from one sample in a study of blood T cells in healthy people across ages. TCRdb reprocessed the 5' RACE reads with MiXCR, giving one entry per CDR3 protein. In the table there are some 1,500,000 distinct CDR3 sequences, around 40% of which are singletons. The sequencing sample was made of blood. Receptors originate from a woman aged 18 to 35 in good health. CDR3s include the opening cysteine and the closing phenylalanine or tryptophan. The D gene is left open where the match is weak. Only part of the rows carry a size: once, few, many, or a class if the clone is expanded.

clone_size,v_call,d_call,j_call,cdr3_aa,cdr3_nt
.,TRBV6-8,.,TRBJ2-3,CASSSGPWVRGISTDTQYF,TGTGCCAGCAGCAGCGGACCTTGGGTCAGGGGCATCAGCACAGATACGCAGTATTTT
.,TRBV20-1,.,TRBJ1-2,CSARSDSNYGYTF,TGCAGTGCTAGATCCGACAGTAACTATGGCTACACCTTC
.,TRBV7-2,TRBD2,TRBJ2-7,CASSPSPGGPYEQYF,TGTGCCAGCAGCCCAAGCCCGGGGGGACCATACGAGCAGTACTTC
.,TRBV21-1,.,TRBJ2-1,CASSKGRDAYCSYNEQFF,TGTGCCAGCAGCAAAGGGAGAGACGCCTACTGCTCCTACAATGAGCAGTTCTTC
.,TRBV20-1,.,TRBJ2-1,CSASPSAEPYNEQFF,TGCAGTGCTAGCCCCAGCGCGGAACCTTACAATGAGCAGTTCTTC
.,TRBV11-1,.,TRBJ2-7,CASSLEMVTYEQYF,TGTGCCAGCAGCTTAGAAATGGTTACCTACGAGCAGTACTTC
few,TRBV20-1,.,TRBJ1-4,CSATGPATNEKLFF,TGCAGTGCTACCGGACCTGCAACTAATGAAAAACTGTTTTTT
few,TRBV20-1,.,TRBJ2-1,CSASRDQKFYNEQFF,TGCAGTGCTAGCCGGGACCAAAAATTTTACAATGAGCAGTTCTTC
.,TRBV4-3,.,TRBJ2-2,CASSQARDSGILTGELFF,TGCGCCAGCAGCCAGGCCCGGGACTCCGGGATCCTGACCGGGGAGCTGTTTTTT
.,TRBV27,TRBD1,TRBJ1-2,CAGSLAGTASYGYTF,TGTGCCGGCAGTTTAGCGGGGACAGCTAGCTATGGCTACACCTTC
many,TRBV12-3/TRBV12-4,.,TRBJ1-1,CASSSSMNTEAFF,TGTGCCAGCAGTTCCTCCATGAACACTGAAGCTTTCTTT
few,TRBV6-6,TRBD2,TRBJ2-7,CASSYLLAGGPYEQYF,TGTGCCAGCAGTTACCTTCTAGCGGGAGGTCCCTACGAGCAGTACTTC
.,TRBV6-2/TRBV6-3,.,TRBJ2-7,CASSSSKDRTYEQYF,TGTGCCAGCAGTTCCTCCAAGGACAGAACCTACGAGCAGTACTTC
.,TRBV6-5,.,TRBJ2-7,CATKWDNERYF,TGTGCCACAAAGTGGGACAATGAGCGGTACTTC
.,TRBV6-5,.,TRBJ1-6,CASSYTRTEYNSPLHF,TGTGCCAGCAGTTACACGCGGACGGAATATAATTCACCCCTCCACTTT
.,TRBV15,.,TRBJ2-1,CATSRQLHNEQFF,TGTGCCACCAGCAGACAGCTTCACAATGAGCAGTTCTTC
.,TRBV27,TRBD2,TRBJ2-3,CASSSGTNTDTQYF,TGTGCCAGCAGTTCCGGGACTAACACAGATACGCAGTATTTT
few,TRBV29-1,TRBD2,TRBJ2-7,CSVLGTSGYSYEQYF,TGCAGCGTTCTCGGGACTAGCGGGTACTCCTACGAGCAGTACTTC
.,TRBV18,TRBD1,TRBJ2-3,CASSPPTGPDTQYF,TGTGCCAGCTCACCTCCGACAGGGCCTGATACGCAGTATTTT
.,TRBV18,TRBD2,TRBJ2-7,CASSPTSTEQYF,TGTGCCAGCTCACCGACTAGCACGGAGCAGTACTTC
.,TRBV12-3/TRBV12-4,.,TRBJ1-5,CASSLVPGSGNQPQHF,TGTGCCAGCAGTTTAGTTCCAGGGTCAGGCAATCAGCCCCAGCATTTT
.,TRBV11-2,.,TRBJ2-7,CASSSWTARRGNEQYF,TGTGCCAGCAGCTCCTGGACAGCTCGAAGGGGCAATGAGCAGTACTTC
few,TRBV9,TRBD2,TRBJ2-1,CASSARLAPIREQFF,TGTGCCAGCAGCGCAAGACTAGCGCCTATTAGGGAGCAGTTCTTC
few,TRBV4-3,TRBD2,TRBJ2-1,CASSSGRLAGRGAYNEQFF,TGCGCCAGCAGTAGTGGAAGGCTAGCGGGGAGGGGGGCCTACAATGAGCAGTTCTTC
few,TRBV20-1,TRBD1,TRBJ2-1,CSALRQGADNEQFF,TGCAGTGCACTGAGACAGGGGGCTGACAATGAGCAGTTCTTC
.,TRBV12-3/TRBV12-4,.,TRBJ2-7,CASSGTVLSGYNEQYF,TGTGCCAGCAGTGGGACCGTGCTTTCCGGCTACAATGAGCAGTACTTC
few,TRBV4-1,.,TRBJ2-4,CASSQESQNKNIQYF,TGCGCCAGCAGCCAAGAAAGTCAAAACAAAAACATTCAGTACTTC
.,TRBV6-2/TRBV6-3,.,TRBJ1-1,CASRLDGVNTEAFF,TGTGCCAGCAGACTCGACGGAGTGAACACTGAAGCTTTCTTT
.,TRBV6-5,.,TRBJ2-7,CASSYRPDLYNEQYF,TGTGCCAGCAGCTACAGACCCGACCTTTACAATGAGCAGTACTTC
.,TRBV10-3,TRBD2,TRBJ2-7,CAISDPGLAGGEQYF,TGTGCCATCAGTGATCCGGGACTAGCGGGAGGCGAGCAGTACTTC
once,TRBV30,TRBD1,TRBJ1-5,CAWNTGGRNQPQHF,TGTGCCTGGAATACAGGGGGCAGGAATCAGCCCCAGCATTTT
.,TRBV30,.,TRBJ2-2,CAWSSSVAGELFF,TGTGCCTGGAGTTCCAGCGTTGCCGGGGAGCTGTTTTTT
.,TRBV7-2,.,TRBJ1-3,CASSLVTGPNSGNTIYF,TGTGCCAGCAGCTTAGTGACGGGGCCCAACTCTGGAAACACCATATATTTT
many,TRBV6-5,.,TRBJ1-2,CASSYDRNYGYTF,TGTGCCAGCAGTTACGACAGAAACTATGGCTACACCTTC
.,TRBV2,.,TRBJ1-3,CASLVASGNTIYF,TGTGCCAGCTTGGTGGCATCCGGAAACACCATATATTTT